The 32 T cell receptor beta chains below all came from one sample that was sequenced in a study of T-cell memory formation after mild COVID-19. Using its own MiXCR run on the 5' RACE reads, TCRdb lists one record per CDR3 protein. The table lists about 16,000 distinct CDR3 sequences, 23% of them singletons. Sequencing used PBMCs or a T cell subset sorted from them (not recorded which). Receptor source: a man younger than 30 who had mild COVID-19 (a few samples of this study predate the infection). Cell type and time point are not known.

Many counts were recorded for this clonotype. The V gene is TRBV7-3, the J gene TRBJ1-2; D may be TRBD1 (5 bases). The germline V gene has CDR1 SGHTA and CDR2 FQGTGA. Trimming took off 2 bases at V and 4 bases at J, with 14 bases between the two ends. The CDR3 length is 15 residues. CDR3 nucleotides: TGTGCCAGCAGCTTAGGTCCGGACACGACCTATGGCTACACCTTC. Its protein product is CASSLGPDTTYGYTF. The variable domain in full, with the rest retrieved from reference TRBV7-3 and TRBJ1-2, is GAGVSQTPSNKVTEKGKYVELRCDPISGHTALYWYRQSLGQGPEFLIYFQGTGAADDSGLPNDRFFAVRPEGSVSTLKIQRTERGDSAVYLCASSLGPDTTYGYTFGSGTRLTVV.

The rearrangement joins TRBV24-1 to TRBJ1-2; 9 bases map to TRBD1. From germline, CDR1 is KGHDR and CDR2 SFDVKD. The CDR3 is 15 amino acids. The ends lost 3 bases at V and 4 bases at J; junction bases unmatched: 5. CDR3 sequence: CATSDHRGLIYGYTF. The CDR3 coding sequence is TGTGCCACCAGTGATCACAGGGGGCTTATCTATGGCTACACCTTC.

This clonotype has ten or more counts. The rearrangement uses TRBV7-9 and TRBJ2-7; D remains unclear. The germline V gene encodes CDR1 SEHNR and CDR2 FQNEAQ (reference sequence). V was trimmed by 2 bases and J by 3 bases, leaving 11 bases between them. The CDR3 totals 14 residues. In DNA, the CDR3 is TGTGCCAGCAGCTTATACGGCAGAAACTACGAGCAGTACGTC. It encodes CASSLYGRNYEQYV.

This clonotype occurred many times. The chain uses TRBV6-5 and TRBJ2-2; tentative D call: TRBD2 (6 bases). There are 16 residues in the CDR3. Germline CDR1 is MNHEY and CDR2 is SVGAGI. V lost 2 bases and J lost 5, with 15 bases in between. CDR3: CASSYALQGGTGELFF. The CDR3 DNA is TGTGCCAGCAGTTACGCCCTCCAGGGAGGAACCGGGGAGCTGTTTTTT.

This clonotype was seen repeatedly, ten times or more. The V call is TRBV4-3, the J call TRBJ2-1, with no clear D. The CDR3 runs to 15 residues. Germline V gene sequence: CDR1 LGHNA, CDR2 YSLEER. Trimming stripped 7 bases from V and 2 bases from J, with 15 bases between. The CDR3 region is CASKNSSRTYNEQFF. The CDR3 region has the DNA TGCGCCAGCAAAAACTCAAGTAGGACCTACAATGAGCAGTTCTTC.

This clonotype was observed a single time. The chain has TRBV24-1 and TRBJ2-2; D gene ambiguous. Germline CDR1 reads KGHDR; CDR2 reads SFDVKD. The CDR3 runs to 15 residues. The ends were cut back, 5 bases at V and 4 bases at J, with 13 bases in the middle. The CDR3 coding sequence is TGTGCCACCAGTGGAGAAACATACGGCACCGGGGAGCTGTTTTTT. This codes for CATSGETYGTGELFF.

The chain carries TRBV5-1 and TRBJ1-6; 10 bases align to TRBD1. The CDR3 loop spans 15 amino acids. The J segment lost 10 bases and the V segment lost 4 bases, leaving 8 bases of the junction unmatched. Germline CDR1 SGHRS, CDR2 YFSETQ. CDR3 nucleotides: TGCGCCAGCAGCCGCCGGACAGGGGGTTTGTCACCCCTCCACTTT. Its protein product is CASSRRTGGLSPLHF.

This clonotype came up many times. The chain uses TRBV7-3 and TRBJ2-5; no clear D gene. The V end lost 2 bases, the J end lost 2 bases, and 12 bases lay between the germline ends. This CDR3 has 15 residues. Germline V gene sequence: CDR1 SGHTA, CDR2 FQGTGA. CDR3 bases: TGTGCCAGCAGCTTATATGGCGGCAGGCAAGAGACCCAGTACTTC. It codes for CASSLYGGRQETQYF.

The count of this clonotype is one. The chain recombines TRBV7-9 with TRBJ1-1, with D unresolved. This CDR3 is built from 13 residues. Germline CDR1 reads SEHNR; CDR2 reads FQNEAQ (reference sequence). V lost 3 bases and J lost 1, with 6 bases in between. The CDR3 nucleotides read TGTGCCAGCAGCTTGGCGGGGAACACTGAAGCTTTCTTT. Protein product: CASSLAGNTEAFF.

The chain uses TRBV12-5 and TRBJ2-5; 10 nucleotides align to TRBD2. With 7 bases clipped from V and 5 bases from J, the junction kept 10 bases outside the gene matches. Germline assignment: CDR1 LGHNT and CDR2 FRNRAP. This CDR3 is 15 amino acids long. The DNA of the CDR3 is TGTGCTAGTGTCACGAGCGGGGGGGCCGGGGAGACCCAGTACTTC. Protein product: CASVTSGGAGETQYF.

This clonotype was detected many times. V usage is TRBV6-2 or TRBV6-3 and J usage is TRBJ2-7, with TRBD1 matching 8 bases. This CDR3 is 14 amino acids long. Germline V gene data show CDR1 as MNHEY and CDR2 as SVGEGT. V dropped 2 bases and J dropped 6; count of bases not matched to a gene: 6. CDR3 loop: CASSYLDRVSEQYV. The CDR3 bases are TGTGCCAGCAGTTACCTGGACAGGGTATCCGAGCAGTACGTC.

The chain carries TRBV6-5 and TRBJ1-1, with D possibly matching TRBD1 (5 bases). Trimming removed 5 bases at V and 0 bases at J, with 10 bases between. This CDR3 contains 14 residues. From germline, CDR1 is MNHEY and CDR2 SVGAGI. Written as DNA, the CDR3 is TGTGCCAGCAGTGCGCAGGGATTGAACACTGAAGCTTTCTTT. Translation gives CASSAQGLNTEAFF.

This clonotype was counted ten times or more. The CDR3 DNA reads as TGTGCCACCAGTGACAGGGTGAACACCGGGGAGCTGTTTTTT. Encoded protein: CATSDRVNTGELFF. J is TRBJ2-2 and V is TRBV24-1, with D possibly TRBD1 on 5 matching bases. Germline loops: CDR1 KGHDR, CDR2 SFDVKD. The CDR3 is 14 amino acids. V was pared by 4 bases and J by 1 base, with 6 bases between.

This clonotype was observed at least ten times. The V call is TRBV4-3, the J call TRBJ1-1, with 8 bases matching TRBD1. Germline V gives CDR1 LGHNA, CDR2 YSLEER. The CDR3 consists of 15 residues. V was pared by 0 bases and J by 10 bases, with 10 bases of the junction left unmatched. The CDR3 coding sequence is TGCGCCAGCAGCCAAGAGGGGCAGGGGGCTCGGCCAGCTTTCTTT. Translating it yields CASSQEGQGARPAFF.

This clonotype was counted many times. The chain uses TRBV4-3 and TRBJ2-5; tentative D call: TRBD2 (5 bases). The V gene's germline CDR1 is LGHNA and CDR2 YSLEER. The CDR3 contains 17 residues. With 0 bases removed from V and 1 base from J, the gap between germline ends came to 15 bases. The CDR3 nucleotides read TGCGCCAGCAGCCAAGAGTCCGAGGGATTTCGCCAAGAGACCCAGTACTTC. It specifies CASSQESEGFRQETQYF.

The table lists this clonotype with many counts. This rearrangement joins TRBV28 to TRBJ2-7, with D maybe TRBD2 (6 bases). Trimming shortened V by 3 bases and J by 5 bases, and 11 bases separated the two germline ends. This CDR3 spans 13 amino acids. The germline V gene has CDR1 MDHEN and CDR2 SYDVKM. For the CDR3, the DNA is TGTGCCAGCAGTTTCGCGGGATCGGACGAGCAGTACGTC. Its protein is CASSFAGSDEQYV.

The chain links TRBV7-9 to TRBJ2-7; D not certain. CDR1 is SEHNR, CDR2 FQNEAQ, per germline (reference sequence). V gave up 6 bases and J gave up 5 bases, with 11 bases separating them. The CDR3 covers 12 residues. This chain's CDR3 is CASSSGRNEQYF. DNA for the CDR3: TGTGCCAGCAGTTCAGGACGAAACGAGCAGTACTTC.

At least ten counts were recorded for this clonotype. The chain is built from TRBV24-1 and TRBJ2-1; D is uncertain. Per germline, CDR1 KGHDR and CDR2 SFDVKD. CDR3 size: 14 residues. The ends were cut back, 0 bases at V and 7 bases at J, with 9 bases in the middle. This CDR3 is CATSDLWGWNEQFF. CDR3 in DNA: TGTGCCACCAGTGATTTGTGGGGTTGGAATGAGCAGTTCTTC.

This clonotype was observed at least ten times. The chain couples TRBV7-9 to TRBJ2-7, with D possibly matching TRBD1 (6 bases). The CDR3 sequence is 16 residues long. The ends were cut back, 0 bases at V and 0 bases at J, with 12 bases in the middle. Germline V CDR1 and CDR2: SEHNR, FQNEAQ (reference sequence). CDR3 region: CASSLAAWDISYEQYF. The CDR3 coding sequence is TGTGCCAGCAGCTTAGCGGCCTGGGACATCTCCTACGAGCAGTACTTC.

The chain uses TRBV10-3 and TRBJ2-3, with 10 nucleotides matching TRBD1. Germline V gene lookup returns CDR1 ENHRY and CDR2 SYGVKD. The ends lost 4 bases at V and 7 bases at J; junction bases unmatched: 11. The CDR3 extends over 16 amino acids. CDR3 sequence: CAISVRGTGVVNTQYF. DNA for the CDR3: TGTGCCATCAGTGTCCGGGGGACAGGGGTCGTGAATACGCAGTATTTT.

This clonotype was seen ten or more times. The V and J genes are TRBV10-3 and TRBJ1-5; TRBD1 aligns across 9 bases. J lost 1 base, V lost 6 bases, and 1 base had no gene match. Germline V CDR1 and CDR2: ENHRY, SYGVKD. CDR3 length equals 14 residues. The CDR3: CAIRDRGSNQPQHF. DNA for the CDR3: TGTGCCATCAGGGACAGGGGAAGCAATCAGCCCCAGCATTTT.

This clonotype was found once. This may stem from a read error, because a much larger clone lies one nucleotide away. The genes are TRBV12-3 or TRBV12-4 and TRBJ2-5; TRBD2 aligns across 12 bases. This CDR3 has 17 amino acids. The J segment lost 5 bases and the V segment lost 7 bases, leaving 14 bases of the junction unmatched. CDR3 coding DNA: TGTGCCAGCAATTCCTTGGAGCTAGCGGGGGGGCGTGAGACCCAGTACTTC. Translating gives CASNSLELAGGRETQYF.

The J gene is TRBJ2-5, the V gene TRBV6-6; 8 nucleotides match TRBD1. J lost 1 base, V lost 1 base, and 2 bases had no gene match. Germline V gene data show CDR1 as MNHNY and CDR2 as SVGAGI (reference sequence). The CDR3 contains 15 residues. The CDR3 here is CASSYWTGIQETQYF. CDR3 sequence (DNA): TGTGCCAGCAGTTACTGGACAGGGATCCAAGAGACCCAGTACTTC.

This clonotype was detected ten times or more. V and J are TRBV5-6 and TRBJ2-2; no clear D gene. CDR1 and CDR2 (germline): SGHDT, YYEEEE. The V gene lost 4 bases and the J gene lost 5 bases, with 6 bases spanning the gap. The CDR3 sequence is 12 residues long. In DNA, the CDR3 is TGTGCCAGCAGCACTGGAACCGGGGAGCTGTTTTTT. Its protein product is CASSTGTGELFF.

J is TRBJ2-3 and V is TRBV9; TRBD2 matches 12 bases. The V segment lost 2 bases and the J segment 6 bases; nucleotides outside the gene matches: 7. Germline CDR1 and CDR2: SGDLS and YYNGEE. The CDR3 spans 16 residues. CDR3 region: CASSVGLAGSADTQYF. Written as DNA, the CDR3 is TGTGCCAGCAGCGTCGGACTAGCGGGGAGTGCTGATACGCAGTATTTT.

Ten or more counts support this clonotype. The V gene is TRBV28, the J gene TRBJ2-1; D remains ambiguous. This CDR3 contains 14 residues. The V end lost 3 bases, the J end lost 2 bases, and 8 bases lay between the germline ends. The germline CDR1 and CDR2 sequences are MDHEN and SYDVKM. The CDR3 loop reads CASSFPTPYNEQFF. The CDR3, as DNA: TGTGCCAGCAGTTTTCCCACCCCCTACAATGAGCAGTTCTTC.

This clonotype was seen a few times. The chain has TRBV5-1 and TRBJ2-1; TRBD1 aligns across 8 bases. The junction had 6 bases not matched to a gene; V was cut back by 4 bases and J by 9 bases. Germline loops: CDR1 SGHRS, CDR2 YFSETQ. The CDR3 is made up of 13 amino acids. The CDR3 region has the DNA TGCGCCAGCAGCCCGGACAGGGTCCCTGAGCAGTTCTTC. As protein: CASSPDRVPEQFF.

Many counts were recorded for this clonotype. The V call is TRBV11-2, the J call TRBJ2-5; D could derive from TRBD1 or TRBD2 (5 bases each). The CDR3 has 17 residues. Trimming shortened V by 3 bases and J by 3 bases, and 20 bases separated the two germline ends. Per the germline V gene, CDR1 is SGHAT and CDR2 is FQNNGV. Here the CDR3 DNA reads TGTGCCAGCAGCTTGGGGCAGGTGGAGGTCGGGGAAGAGACCCAGTACTTC. The encoded protein is CASSLGQVEVGEETQYF. Based on the CDR3 plus reference TRBV11-2 and TRBJ2-5, the full variable domain is EAGVAQSPRYKIIEKRQSVAFWCNPISGHATLYWYQQILGQGPKLLIQFQNNGVVDDSQLPKDRFSAERLKGVDSTLKIQPAKLEDSAVYLCASSLGQVEVGEETQYFGPGTRLLVL.

This clonotype occurred many times. CDR3 DNA: TGTGCCAGCACCCCGGGGAGTAGGGAGACACTCGAGCAGTACTTC. Its translation is CASTPGSRETLEQYF. V gene TRBV5-6 combines with J gene TRBJ2-7; D is perhaps TRBD2 (5 bases). The CDR3 totals 15 residues. V lost 6 bases to trimming and J lost 6 bases, with 22 bases between them. Germline V gene lookup returns CDR1 SGHDT and CDR2 YYEEEE.

This clonotype was counted only a few times. The V gene is TRBV20-1, the J gene TRBJ2-5; TRBD2 agrees at 8 bases. Germline V gene data show CDR1 as DFQATT and CDR2 as SNEGSKA (reference sequence). The CDR3 spans 15 residues. V was clipped by 3 bases and J by 4 bases; unmatched bases: 10. CDR3 sequence reads: CSARGTSGGGETQYF. CDR3 bases: TGCAGTGCTAGGGGAACTAGCGGCGGGGGAGAGACCCAGTACTTC.

This clonotype showed up many times. The V and J genes are TRBV5-6 and TRBJ1-1, with D tentatively TRBD1 (6 bases). Germline V gives CDR1 SGHDT, CDR2 YYEEEE. V dropped 1 base and J dropped 5 bases, with 9 bases sitting between them. This CDR3 region has 13 residues. DNA of the CDR3: TGTGCCAGCAGCTTGCACAGGGCGACTGAAGCTTTCTTT. Protein: CASSLHRATEAFF.

The V call is TRBV27, the J call TRBJ2-3, with 8 positions matching TRBD2. CDR1 is MNHEY, CDR2 SMNVEV, per germline (reference sequence). V shed 8 bases and J 1 base; nucleotides not matched to a gene: 5. The CDR3 totals 14 residues. The CDR3 nucleotides are TGTGCCAGCGGGTTGGGACTAGGCACAGATACGCAGTATTTT. This gives the protein CASGLGLGTDTQYF.